The rows below give T cell receptor beta chains drawn from one sample of a study of blood T cell repertoires in COVID-19. Produced via immunoSEQ multiplex PCR; TCRdb's table is partial and in-frame only. The sample yields over 65,000 clones, around 87% seen once. Sequenced: peripheral blood. The receptor source for this set is a human donor in a cohort sampled during active COVID-19. Each CDR3 is given with its conserved first and last residue. A D gene is named only where the DNA matches it firmly. A row's size may be missing; if present it is once, few, many or a size class.

D: TRBD1; V: TRBV5-1; J: TRBJ1-1; size: once; DNA: TGCGCCAGCAGCTTGGGACAGGGGAGCACTGAAGCTTTCTTT; CDR3: CASSLGQGSTEAFF
D: -; V: TRBV11-2; J: TRBJ2-1; size: once; DNA: TGTGCCAGCAGCCCACCGGGACACCGGGACAATGAGCAGTTCTTC; CDR3: CASSPPGHRDNEQFF
D: TRBD1; V: TRBV4-1; J: TRBJ1-3; size: -; DNA: TGCGCCAGCAGCCACTACCTAGACAGGGCTGGAAACACCATATATTTT; CDR3: CASSHYLDRAGNTIYF
D: TRBD1; V: TRBV29-1; J: TRBJ1-2; size: -; DNA: TGCAGCGTTAGCCGGGACAGGGGGGATGGCTACACCTTC; CDR3: CSVSRDRGDGYTF
D: TRBD2; V: TRBV28; J: TRBJ2-7; size: -; DNA: TGTGCCAGCAGCCATAGCCCTAATCTAGCGGGAGGGCCCCACGAGCAGTACTTC; CDR3: CASSHSPNLAGGPHEQYF
D: -; V: TRBV7-2; J: TRBJ1-5; size: once; DNA: TGTGCCAGCAGCTTAAGAGGGAGGATCGGCCAGCCCCAGCATTTT; CDR3: CASSLRGRIGQPQHF
D: -; V: TRBV28; J: TRBJ2-7; size: -; DNA: TGTGCCAGCAGTGTTACAGGTCACTACGAGCAGTACTTC; CDR3: CASSVTGHYEQYF
D: TRBD1; V: TRBV6-5; J: TRBJ2-5; size: -; DNA: TGTGCCAGCAGCCAAGACAGGGGAGAGACCCAGTACTTC; CDR3: CASSQDRGETQYF
D: -; V: TRBV7-2; J: TRBJ2-2; size: once; DNA: TGTGCCAGCAGCTTAGAGACTATCACCGGGGAGCTGTTTTTT; CDR3: CASSLETITGELFF
D: -; V: TRBV24-1; J: TRBJ1-6; size: once; DNA: TGTGCCACCTCCGGGGGACCCCTTTCACCCCTCCACTTT; CDR3: CATSGGPLSPLHF
D: TRBD2; V: TRBV7-3; J: TRBJ2-3; size: -; DNA: TGTGCCAGCACCCCGGGACTAGCGGGAGGAAGAAGGACAGATACGCAGTATTTT; CDR3: CASTPGLAGGRRTDTQYF
D: -; V: TRBV5-8; J: TRBJ1-2; size: -; DNA: TGTGCCAGCAGCGGGATACAGGGATGGTATGGCTACACCTTC; CDR3: CASSGIQGWYGYTF
D: -; V: TRBV4-2; J: TRBJ1-2; size: once; DNA: TGTGCCAGCAGTAAAACGGGGGTGGAGGGCTACACCTTC; CDR3: CASSKTGVEGYTF
D: -; V: TRBV4-1; J: TRBJ2-5; size: -; DNA: TGCGCCAGCAGCCGGGGAAGTCGACAGTCGGAGACCCAGTACTTC; CDR3: CASSRGSRQSETQYF
D: TRBD1; V: TRBV7-6; J: TRBJ2-2; size: -; DNA: TGTGCCAGCAGCCCTAGACAGGGGGCCAAGAGGGAGCTGTTTTTT; CDR3: CASSPRQGAKRELFF
D: TRBD2; V: TRBV28; J: TRBJ2-1; size: few; DNA: TGTGCCAGCAGTTTGCCCGGGAGGACTAGCGGGAGCGTTGTCTACAATGAGCAGTTCTTC; CDR3: CASSLPGRTSGSVVYNEQFF
D: -; V: TRBV14; J: TRBJ2-1; size: -; DNA: TGTGCCAGCAGCCCCCCTAGGGGTGAGCAGTTCTTC; CDR3: CASSPPRGEQFF
D: -; V: TRBV5-6; J: TRBJ1-2; size: -; DNA: TGTGCCAGCAGCGGGCAGAATAACTATGGCTACACCTTC; CDR3: CASSGQNNYGYTF
D: -; V: TRBV6-2/TRBV6-3; J: TRBJ1-5; size: -; DNA: TGTGCCAGCAGTTACTCGGTGCGGCAGCCCCAGCATTTT; CDR3: CASSYSVRQPQHF
D: TRBD1; V: TRBV25-1; J: TRBJ2-1; size: -; DNA: TGTGCCAGCACCGGGCCGGGACAGGGGATCAATGAGCAGTTCTTC; CDR3: CASTGPGQGINEQFF
D: TRBD1; V: TRBV25-1; J: TRBJ2-2; size: -; DNA: TGTGCCAGCAGTGGACAGGGGAACACCGGGGAGCTGTTTTTT; CDR3: CASSGQGNTGELFF